The clone carrying this T cell receptor beta chain was detected only a few times. The antigen is undetermined. The data derive from a study of T cell repertoires in cytomegalovirus infection. Overall study results and limits: Ex vivo responses were dominated by HLA-C-restricted CMV-specific TCR beta clonotypes. Cumulative public TCR beta family frequency identified carriers of CMV plus the relevant HLA.

MiXCR, run by TCRdb on the reads, gives a single entry per CDR3 protein. The sample holds around 710,000 distinct CDR3 sequences; about 27% are singletons and the top ten take around 13%. V lost 3 bases, J lost 9 bases, and 10 bases stayed unmatched. The CDR3 runs to 14 residues. The source was cultured CD8+ T cells from PBMCs, collected from culture after CMV antigen stimulation. This chain joins TRBV12-3 or TRBV12-4 and TRBJ1-2; 7 bases fit TRBD1. This clonotype was sampled from a human donor in good health (CMV status not recorded). Some clones in this sample may be carry-over from other donors' samples. CDR3 sequence reads: CASSFVGGGQSYTF. DNA of the CDR3: TGTGCCAGCAGTTTTGTGGGGGGGGGACAGAGCTACACCTTC.